These 23 T cell receptor beta chains were all obtained from the same sample, sequenced in a study of T cells after yellow fever vaccination. TCRdb called the 5' RACE reads again in MiXCR, with one record for every CDR3 protein. Among hundreds of thousands of distinct CDR3 sequences, 7.5% to 9% were seen once, and the ten largest hold under 20%. The sample in question was PBMCs, obtained on the day of the first yellow fever vaccination. The receptors come from a man between 18 and 29 years old who received the YFV17D yellow fever vaccine.

This rearrangement joins TRBV11-2 to TRBJ2-2; D not certain. Germline V lookup: CDR1 SGHAT, CDR2 FQNNGV. The CDR3 spans 14 residues. Trimming removed 5 bases at V and 2 bases at J, with 9 bases between. The CDR3 loop reads CASSRSRNTGELFF. CDR3 nucleotides: TGTGCCAGCAGCCGTTCAAGAAACACCGGGGAGCTGTTTTTT.

This clonotype showed up just a few times. The V gene is TRBV28, the J gene TRBJ2-3; 15 nucleotides line up with TRBD2. Trimming at V came to 6 bases and at J to 14 bases, leaving 15 bases not matched to a gene. CDR3 length: 16 amino acids. Germline CDR1 MDHEN, CDR2 SYDVKM. The CDR3 DNA follows: TGTGCCAGCAGGGATGGGACTAGCGGGGGGCCCTTCCTTGCGTATTTT. The encoded protein is CASRDGTSGGPFLAYF.

This clonotype has at least ten counts. The chain has TRBV12-3 or TRBV12-4 and TRBJ1-1; D not certain. This CDR3 contains 13 residues. V was trimmed by 1 base and J by 3 bases, leaving 6 bases between them. The CDR3 loop is CASSLDRYTEAFF. The CDR3 DNA is TGTGCCAGCAGTTTAGACAGATACACTGAAGCTTTCTTT.

V gene TRBV15 combines with J gene TRBJ2-3; the D is unclear. The CDR3 has 15 amino acids. V shed 9 bases and J shed 5 bases, with 21 bases lying between them. Germline-derived CDR1 and CDR2 are LNHNV and YYDKDF (reference sequence). The CDR3 loop reads CATQLGVARLDTQYF. CDR3 nucleotides: TGTGCCACACAGCTAGGAGTCGCGAGGCTAGATACGCAGTATTTT. Looking up the rest from reference TRBV15 and TRBJ2-3 gives the full variable domain: DAMVIQNPRYQVTQFGKPVTLSCSQTLNHNVMYWYQQKSSQAPKLLFHYYDKDFNNEADTPDNFQSRRPNTSFCFLDIRSPGLGDTAMYLCATQLGVARLDTQYFGPGTRLTVL.

This clonotype has only a few counts. The chain combines TRBV6-5 with TRBJ1-5, with D unclear. Germline V gives CDR1 MNHEY, CDR2 SVGAGI. This CDR3 has 15 amino acids. V lost 0 bases and J lost 3, with 9 bases in between. The CDR3 region is CASSYSLAANQPQHF. The CDR3 nucleotides are TGTGCCAGCAGTTACTCTCTGGCAGCCAATCAGCCCCAGCATTTT.

This chain links TRBV4-3 with TRBJ2-5, with unresolved D. V shed 0 bases and J shed 2 bases, with 13 bases lying between them. The CDR3 has 16 residues. Germline-derived CDR1 and CDR2 are LGHNA and YSLEER. Here the CDR3 DNA reads TGCGCCAGCAGCCAAGACGGACCTCGGAAGCAAGAGACCCAGTACTTC. This codes for CASSQDGPRKQETQYF.

The J gene is TRBJ2-1, the V gene TRBV20-1; D not certain. With 3 bases removed from V and 4 bases from J, the gap between germline ends came to 10 bases. This CDR3 comprises 13 residues. Germline CDR1 is DFQATT and CDR2 is SNEGSKA (reference sequence). This CDR3 reads CSASIQTYNEQFF. CDR3 DNA sequence: TGCAGTGCTAGTATCCAGACTTACAATGAGCAGTTCTTC.

The sample holds a few counts of this clonotype. This chain joins TRBV4-3 and TRBJ1-6; D unclear. V was pared by 3 bases and J by 5 bases, with 11 bases between. The CDR3 sequence is 15 residues long. Germline assignment: CDR1 LGHNA and CDR2 YSLEER. The CDR3: CASSQSLQDNSPLHF. CDR3 DNA: TGCGCCAGCAGCCAGTCCCTCCAAGATAATTCACCCCTCCACTTT.

This clonotype was found a few times. This chain links TRBV5-1 with TRBJ1-6, with D possibly TRBD1 on 6 matching bases. CDR3 length: 13 amino acids. Trimming took off 3 bases at V and 8 bases at J, with 9 bases between the two ends. Germline V CDR1 and CDR2: SGHRS, YFSETQ. In DNA, the CDR3 is TGCGCCAGCAGCTACAGGGCGGATTCACCCCTCCACTTT. This sequence encodes CASSYRADSPLHF. Complete variable domain (other parts from reference TRBV5-1 and TRBJ1-6): KAGVTQTPRYLIKTRGQQVTLSCSPISGHRSVSWYQQTPGQGLQFLFEYFSETQRNKGNFPGRFSGRQFSNSRSEMNVSTLELGDSALYLCASSYRADSPLHFGNGTRLTVT.

This rearrangement joins TRBV24-1 to TRBJ1-2, with D possibly matching TRBD1 (5 bases). Germline CDR1 KGHDR, CDR2 SFDVKD. The CDR3 is made up of 13 amino acids. The germline V and J ends were trimmed by 7 bases and 2 bases, with 10 bases remaining between them. The CDR3 bases are TGTGCCACCAGCTTGGGACCGAACTATGGCTACACCTTC. As protein: CATSLGPNYGYTF.

This clonotype was detected only a few times. V is TRBV14 and J is TRBJ2-5; perhaps TRBD2 as D (7 bases). This CDR3 is 17 amino acids long. Per the germline V gene, CDR1 is SGHDN and CDR2 is FVKESK. Trimming shortened V by 0 bases and J by 4 bases, and 18 bases separated the two germline ends. The CDR3 nucleotides read TGTGCCAGCAGCCAAGACCAAGGCGGGGGCCCCGGAGAGACCCAGTACTTC. Translated: CASSQDQGGGPGETQYF.

The J gene is TRBJ2-3, the V gene TRBV25-1; D gene unclear. Germline V gene lookup returns CDR1 MGHDK and CDR2 SYGVNS. This CDR3 is 14 amino acids long. Trimming took off 1 base at V and 2 bases at J, with 7 bases between the two ends. Here the CDR3 reads CASSEWALTDTQYF. CDR3 bases: TGTGCCAGCAGTGAATGGGCCCTCACAGATACGCAGTATTTT.

This clonotype was seen more than once but under ten times. The gene calls are TRBV6-5 and TRBJ1-5; 11 bases line up with TRBD1. The CDR3 totals 15 residues. Germline-derived CDR1 and CDR2 are MNHEY and SVGAGI. V trimming: 7 bases; J trimming: 6 bases; junction bases outside the gene matches: 8. The CDR3 DNA reads TGTGCCAGCAAGAACCGGGACAGGGGGAGTCAGCCCCAGCATTTT. This encodes CASKNRDRGSQPQHF.

This clonotype was picked up a small number of times. V and J are TRBV7-9 and TRBJ1-2; 8 bases are shared with TRBD1. V lost 5 bases, J lost 3 bases, and 8 bases stayed unmatched. CDR3 length: 15 amino acids. Germline V gene sequence: CDR1 SEHNR, CDR2 FQNEAQ (reference sequence). The CDR3 region is CASSLTKTGDYGYTF. As DNA, the CDR3 is TGTGCCAGCAGCCTAACCAAGACAGGGGACTATGGCTACACCTTC.

This clonotype came up a few times. The rearrangement joins TRBV12-3 or TRBV12-4 to TRBJ2-2; 12 bases are shared with TRBD2. J gave up 6 bases and V 5 bases, and 16 bases lay outside the gene matches. The CDR3 totals 19 residues. For the CDR3, the DNA is TGTGCCAGCAGTCCACGACTAGCGGGGGCTTCAGATTGGGCCGGGGAGCTGTTTTTT. It codes for CASSPRLAGASDWAGELFF.

This clonotype was counted many times. The chain recombines TRBV29-1 with TRBJ1-2, with no clear D. CDR3 size: 13 residues. Germline V gene data show CDR1 as SQVTM and CDR2 as ANQGSEA. V was shortened by 0 bases and J by 7 bases, with 12 bases between the two germline ends. CDR3 loop: CSVEDRLSGGYTF. The CDR3, as DNA: TGCAGCGTTGAAGATCGTCTTTCGGGTGGCTACACCTTC.

V and J are TRBV7-2 and TRBJ2-3, with 8 bases fitting TRBD2. The CDR3 extends over 15 amino acids. With V trimmed by 5 bases and J by 6 bases, 10 bases remained unmatched. The germline V gene encodes CDR1 SGHTA and CDR2 FQGNSA. The CDR3 DNA is TGTGCCAGCAGCCCAAAAGGGACTAGGGCCGATACGCAGTATTTT. Translated, it gives CASSPKGTRADTQYF.

In this sample, this clonotype turned up many times. V usage is TRBV7-2 and J usage is TRBJ1-5; D remains unclear. Trimming cost V 3 bases and J 4 bases, with 7 bases left between them. CDR1 SGHTA and CDR2 FQGNSA come from the germline V gene. The CDR3 spans 13 residues. CDR3 nucleotide sequence: TGTGCCAGCAGCTTCGGGGAGAATCAGCCCCAGCATTTT. This sequence encodes CASSFGENQPQHF.

The CDR3 DNA reads as TGTGCCAGCAGTTACGTTAGCAATCAGCCCCAGCATTTT. Residues: CASSYVSNQPQHF. This sequence joins TRBV6-2 or TRBV6-3 and TRBJ1-5, with D hard to call. Germline CDR1 MNHEY, CDR2 SVGEGT. V lost 2 bases to trimming and J lost 0 bases, with 2 bases between them. This CDR3 spans 13 amino acids.

This clonotype appeared a few times. The rearrangement uses TRBV28 and TRBJ1-2; D perhaps matches TRBD1 (6 bases). The CDR3 has 14 residues. V lost 10 bases and J lost 4, with 19 bases in between. The germline gives CDR1 MDHEN, CDR2 SYDVKM. CDR3 nucleotide sequence: TGTGCCACCGCTTCTGGGGTGGGGGCCTATGGCTACACCTTC. Translating gives CATASGVGAYGYTF.

This clonotype was recorded a few times. V is TRBV6-5 and J is TRBJ2-1; 7 bases line up with TRBD1. The J segment lost 4 bases and the V segment lost 2 bases, leaving 5 bases of the junction unmatched. CDR1 and CDR2 from the germline V gene are MNHEY and SVGAGI. CDR3 length: 15 residues. In DNA, the CDR3 is TGTGCCAGCAGTTACGTGGACAGGACTTACAATGAGCAGTTCTTC. This sequence encodes CASSYVDRTYNEQFF.

This clonotype came up a few times. The chain links TRBV6-2 or TRBV6-3 to TRBJ2-3; the D gene could be TRBD1 or TRBD2 (7 bases each). Germline V gene sequence: CDR1 MNHEY, CDR2 SVGEGT. V lost 2 bases and J 0 bases, leaving 12 bases between the germline ends. The CDR3 has 16 amino acids. In DNA form, the CDR3 reads TGTGCCAGCAGTTACCCCAGGGGGGGAAGCACAGATACGCAGTATTTT. As protein: CASSYPRGGSTDTQYF.

This clonotype was detected ten times or more. CDR3 sequence: CAWSPDLGTRLSDTQYF. CDR3 nucleotide sequence: TGTGCCTGGAGTCCCGACCTCGGGACTAGATTGTCCGATACGCAGTATTTT. J is TRBJ2-3 and V is TRBV30; 8 nucleotides match TRBD2. V lost 2 bases to trimming and J lost 6 bases; unmatched junction nucleotides: 16. The CDR3 has 17 amino acids. Germline V lookup: CDR1 GTSNPN, CDR2 SVGIG (reference sequence).